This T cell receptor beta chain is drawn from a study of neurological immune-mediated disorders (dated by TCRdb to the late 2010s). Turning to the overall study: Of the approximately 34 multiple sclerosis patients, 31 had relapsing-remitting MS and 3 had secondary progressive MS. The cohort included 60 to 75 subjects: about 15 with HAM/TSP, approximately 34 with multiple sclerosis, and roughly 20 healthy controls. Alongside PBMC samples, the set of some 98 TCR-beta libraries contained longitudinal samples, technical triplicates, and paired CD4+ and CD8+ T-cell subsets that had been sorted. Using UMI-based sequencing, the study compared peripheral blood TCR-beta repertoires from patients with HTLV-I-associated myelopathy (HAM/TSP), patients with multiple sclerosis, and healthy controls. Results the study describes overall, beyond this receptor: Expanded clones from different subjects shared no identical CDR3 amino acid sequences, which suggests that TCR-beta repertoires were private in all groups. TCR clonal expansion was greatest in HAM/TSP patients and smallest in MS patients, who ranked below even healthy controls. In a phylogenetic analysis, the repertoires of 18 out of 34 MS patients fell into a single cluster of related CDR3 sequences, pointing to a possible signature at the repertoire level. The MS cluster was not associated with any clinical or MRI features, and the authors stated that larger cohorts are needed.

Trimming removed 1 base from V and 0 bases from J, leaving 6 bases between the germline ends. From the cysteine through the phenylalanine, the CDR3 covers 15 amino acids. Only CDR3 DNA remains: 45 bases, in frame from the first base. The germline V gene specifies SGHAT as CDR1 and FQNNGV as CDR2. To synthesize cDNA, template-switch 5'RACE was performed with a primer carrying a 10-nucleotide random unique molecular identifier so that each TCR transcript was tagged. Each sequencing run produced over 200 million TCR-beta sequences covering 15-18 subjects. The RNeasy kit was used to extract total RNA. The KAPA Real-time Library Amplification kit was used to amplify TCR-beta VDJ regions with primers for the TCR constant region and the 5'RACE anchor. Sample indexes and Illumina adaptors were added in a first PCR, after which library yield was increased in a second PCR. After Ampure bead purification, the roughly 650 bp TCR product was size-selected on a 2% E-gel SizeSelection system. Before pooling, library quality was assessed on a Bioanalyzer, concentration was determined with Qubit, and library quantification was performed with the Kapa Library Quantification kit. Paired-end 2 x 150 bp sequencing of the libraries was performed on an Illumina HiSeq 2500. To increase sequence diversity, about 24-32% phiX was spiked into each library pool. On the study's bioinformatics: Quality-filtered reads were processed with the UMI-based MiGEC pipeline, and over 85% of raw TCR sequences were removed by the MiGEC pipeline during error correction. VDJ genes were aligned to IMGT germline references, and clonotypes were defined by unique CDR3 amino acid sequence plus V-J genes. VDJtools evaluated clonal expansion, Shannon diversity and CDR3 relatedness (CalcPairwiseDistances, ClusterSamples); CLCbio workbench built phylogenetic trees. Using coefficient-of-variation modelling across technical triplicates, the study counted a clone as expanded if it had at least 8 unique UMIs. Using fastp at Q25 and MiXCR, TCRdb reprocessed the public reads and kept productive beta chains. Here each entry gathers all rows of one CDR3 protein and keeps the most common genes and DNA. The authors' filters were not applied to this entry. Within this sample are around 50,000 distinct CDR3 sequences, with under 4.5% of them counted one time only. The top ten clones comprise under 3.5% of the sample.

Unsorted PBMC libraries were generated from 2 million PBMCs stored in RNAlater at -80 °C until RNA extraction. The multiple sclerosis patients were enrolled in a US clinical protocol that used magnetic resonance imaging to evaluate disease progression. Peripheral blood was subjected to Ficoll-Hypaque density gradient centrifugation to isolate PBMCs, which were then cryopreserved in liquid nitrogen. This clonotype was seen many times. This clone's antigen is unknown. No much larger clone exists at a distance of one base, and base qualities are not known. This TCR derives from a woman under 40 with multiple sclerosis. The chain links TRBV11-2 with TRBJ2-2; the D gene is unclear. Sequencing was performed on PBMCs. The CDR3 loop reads CASSLGAANTGELFF. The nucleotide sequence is TGTGCCAGCAGCTTAGGGGCAGCGAACACCGGGGAGCTGTTTTTT. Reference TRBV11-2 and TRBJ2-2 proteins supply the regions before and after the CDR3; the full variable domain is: EAGVAQSPRYKIIEKRQSVAFWCNPISGHATLYWYQQILGQGPKLLIQFQNNGVVDDSQLPKDRFSAERLKGVDSTLKIQPAKLEDSAVYLCASSLGAANTGELFFGEGSRLTVL.